These T cell receptor beta chains were read from a single sample in a study of blood T cells in healthy people across ages. TCRdb re-derived calls from the 5' RACE reads in MiXCR, one entry per CDR3 protein. The data contain under 1,000,000 distinct CDR3 sequences, roughly 46% of them singletons. The sequenced sample was blood. The receptors originated from a man at least 80 years old in good health. Each CDR3 is given with its conserved first and last residue. Fields, in order: D gene, CDR3 length, clone size, V gene, J gene, CDR3 DNA, CDR3 protein. D genes are given only for firm matches. Some rows mark clone size as missing; the rest say once, few, many or name a class of expanded clone.

>TRBD2|18|few|TRBV10-3|TRBJ2-1
TGTGCCATCAGTAAATTTGGGAAGCGGGGCCGGGACTACAATGAGCAGTTCTTC
CAISKFGKRGRDYNEQFF
>.|12|.|TRBV29-1|TRBJ2-4
TGCAGCATCCGGGAAACGATGGGCATTCAGTACTTC
CSIRETMGIQYF
>TRBD2|11|.|TRBV29-1|TRBJ2-7
TGCAGCGTTGCGGGAGGGGGCGAGCAGTACTTC
CSVAGGGEQYF
>.|13|.|TRBV14|TRBJ2-5
TGTGCCAGCAGCCAACTAGACCGAGAGACCCAGTACTTC
CASSQLDRETQYF
>TRBD1|15|.|TRBV4-2|TRBJ1-4
TGTGCCAGCAGCGCATGGACAGGGAGGGATGAAAAACTGTTTTTT
CASSAWTGRDEKLFF
>TRBD2|14|few|TRBV12-3/TRBV12-4|TRBJ2-3
TGTGCCAGCAGGCCGGGACTAGCTTCTCGTACGCAGTATTTT
CASRPGLASRTQYF
>.|14|few|TRBV28|TRBJ1-1
TGTGCCAGCAGGATGGGACAAACAAACACTGAAGCTTTCTTT
CASRMGQTNTEAFF
>.|13|.|TRBV4-1|TRBJ1-6
TGCGCCAGCAGCCAAGATCGTCGCTCACCCCTCCACTTT
CASSQDRRSPLHF
>.|17|few|TRBV5-1|TRBJ1-4
TGCGCCAGCAGCTTGGAGGGGATAGGGAGTGGGAATGAAAAACTGTTTTTT
CASSLEGIGSGNEKLFF
>.|13|few|TRBV5-5|TRBJ2-1
TGTGCCAGCAGCAACAAGAAGGACAATGAGCAGTTCTTC
CASSNKKDNEQFF
>.|16|few|TRBV7-3|TRBJ2-1
TGTGCCAGCAGCTTAACGTCCAGCAGCAACTACAATGAGCAGTTCTTC
CASSLTSSSNYNEQFF
>TRBD2|14|.|TRBV20-1|TRBJ2-7
TGCAGTGCGGACGGGGGACTAGCGGGAGGTGAGCAGTACTTC
CSADGGLAGGEQYF
>.|14|few|TRBV5-1|TRBJ1-1
TGCGCCAGCAGCTGGCTTCAGGCGAACACTGAAGCTTTCTTT
CASSWLQANTEAFF
>TRBD1|12|few|TRBV6-6|TRBJ2-1
TGTGCCAGCAGCAATGACAGGGACGAGCAGTTCTTC
CASSNDRDEQFF
>.|14|few|TRBV10-3|TRBJ2-7
TGTGCCATCAGAGAGACAGGCAGCTCCTACGAGCAGTACTTC
CAIRETGSSYEQYF
>.|13|.|TRBV2|TRBJ2-7
TGTGCCAGCATACAGGACCCCTTCTACGAGCAGTACTTC
CASIQDPFYEQYF